This T cell receptor (beta chain) derives from a study of vaccination effects on CD4 cells after COVID-19. Study as a whole: It was a median of 72 days after the second dose that post-vaccine samples were obtained.

When more than 9 days of culture had elapsed, CD4+ T cells were isolated. Participants were given two doses of BNT162b2 or mRNA-1273 vaccine. Note on this clone: Its antigen is unidentified.

The method was immunoSEQ multiplex PCR; TCRdb's version includes in-frame clones alone and lacks a portion of them. The table shows approximately 70,000 clones, with 73% occurring only once. Broader study findings: Pronounced clonal contraction occurred in clones induced by infection and by vaccine late after vaccination.

V was clipped by 5 bases and J by 8 bases; unmatched bases: 6. This CDR3 has 13 amino acids. Germline-derived CDR1 and CDR2 are LNHDA and SQIVND (reference sequence). This clonotype was obtained from a human donor who received a COVID-19 vaccine. The chain uses TRBV19 and TRBJ1-5; 7 bases line up with TRBD1. The starting material was CD4+ T cells from PBMCs cultured without peptide, obtained after COVID-19 vaccination. The CDR3: CASSSSRGEPQHF. DNA of the CDR3: TGTGCCAGTAGTTCATCCAGGGGGGAGCCCCAGCATTTT.